Included here is one T cell receptor (beta chain) sequence, with context. Its antigen is not yet known. A much larger clone sits a single nucleotide away, making a read error possible. Library generation was performed with RT-PCR. TCRdb names Illumina MiSeq as the instrument used. TCRdb redid the processing of the public reads, applying fastp at Q25 and MiXCR, and retained in-frame beta chains. When rows share a CDR3 protein, they turn into one entry using the most common DNA and genes. The sample includes 2,000 or so distinct CDR3 sequences, with less than 20% observed a single time. In total, the top ten clones hold around 8.5% of the sample. The data are from a study of immune reconstitution after stem cell transplant in scleroderma (dated by TCRdb to about 2017). Taken from the germline V gene (reference sequence), the CDR1 and CDR2 loops are DFQATT and SNEGSKA. Germline trimming amounts to 5 bases on V and 4 bases on J, with 6 as the count of junction bases outside the gene matches. Including cysteine and phenylalanine, the CDR3 has 13 amino acids. Kept here is only the CDR3 DNA, which spans 39 bases and is read in frame from base 1.

The sample was acquired before or after autologous hematopoietic stem cell transplantation (not recorded which). Rearrangement joined TRBV20-1 to TRBJ1-1, and 8 junctional nucleotides match TRBD1. The sequence was obtained from a female donor with systemic sclerosis. Read as DNA, the sequence is TGCAGTGCTGCGGAACAGGGGGTCACTGAAGCTTTCTTT. It translates as CSAAEQGVTEAFF.